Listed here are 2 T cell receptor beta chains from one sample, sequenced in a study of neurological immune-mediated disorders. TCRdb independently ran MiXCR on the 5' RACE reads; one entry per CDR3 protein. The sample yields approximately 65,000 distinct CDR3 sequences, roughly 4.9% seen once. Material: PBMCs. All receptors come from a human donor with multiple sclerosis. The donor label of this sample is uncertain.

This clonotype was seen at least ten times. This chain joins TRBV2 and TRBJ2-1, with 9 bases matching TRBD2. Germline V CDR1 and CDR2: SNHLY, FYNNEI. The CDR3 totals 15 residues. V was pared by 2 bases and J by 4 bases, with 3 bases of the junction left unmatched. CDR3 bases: TGTGCCAGCAGTGAATCGCGGGGGGGGTACAATGAGCAGTTCTTC. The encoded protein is CASSESRGGYNEQFF.

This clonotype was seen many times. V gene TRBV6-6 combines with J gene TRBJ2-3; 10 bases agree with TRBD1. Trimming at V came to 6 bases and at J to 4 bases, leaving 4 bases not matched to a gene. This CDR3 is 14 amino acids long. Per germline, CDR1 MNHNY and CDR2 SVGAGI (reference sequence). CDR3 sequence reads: CASSRDRGSDTQYF. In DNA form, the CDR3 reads TGTGCCAGCAGCAGGGACAGGGGTTCAGATACGCAGTATTTT.